This TCR beta chain was identified in a study of STAT5B mutations in CD4+ large granular lymphocyte leukemia. Points from the study as a whole: Patient CD4-sorted repertoires looked more clonal than healthy CD4+ repertoires, even without putative leukemic clones.

The assay was immunoSEQ multiplex PCR, and TCRdb's table has in-frame clones only and misses some. The table lists about 40,000 clones, about 81% of them singletons, with less than 0.45% in the top ten. A note on this clone: Antigen unknown.

This sequence was found in a human donor in good health. The sequencing input was CD4+ T cells from blood buffy coats.

The DNA for the CDR3 is TGTGCCAGCTCACCGCGGGACAGGGGGACCTACGAGCAGTACTTC. Its protein product is CASSPRDRGTYEQYF. The rearrangement links TRBV18 to TRBJ2-7; 11 positions match TRBD1. The CDR3 extends over 15 amino acids. The trim removed 3 bases at V and 2 bases at J, leaving 3 bases unmatched. Germline V gives CDR1 KGHSH, CDR2 LQKENI.